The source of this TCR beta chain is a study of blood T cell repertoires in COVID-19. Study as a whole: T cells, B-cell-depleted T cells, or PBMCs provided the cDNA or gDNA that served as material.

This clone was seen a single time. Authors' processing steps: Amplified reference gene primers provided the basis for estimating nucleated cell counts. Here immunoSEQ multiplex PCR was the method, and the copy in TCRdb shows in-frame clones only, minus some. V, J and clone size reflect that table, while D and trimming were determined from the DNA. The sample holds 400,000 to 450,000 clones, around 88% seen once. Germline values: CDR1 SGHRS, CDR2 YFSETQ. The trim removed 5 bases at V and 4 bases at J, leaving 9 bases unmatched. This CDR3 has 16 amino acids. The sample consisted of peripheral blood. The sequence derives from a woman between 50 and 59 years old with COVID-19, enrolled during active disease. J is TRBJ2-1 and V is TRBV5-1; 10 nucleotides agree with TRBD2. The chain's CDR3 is CASSREAGGGYNEQFF. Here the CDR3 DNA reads TGCGCCAGCAGTCGCGAAGCGGGGGGGGGTTACAATGAGCAGTTCTTC.